The 30 T cell receptor beta chains reported below all come from one sample, sequenced in a study of T cells in Graves' hyperthyroidism and ophthalmopathy. The CDR3 regions of TCR beta were amplified from RNA transcripts. HTBI primers were used for first-round RT-PCR of the TCR CDR3. In TCRdb, the multiplex PCR reads were re-called with MiXCR into one record per CDR3 protein. The sample shows 700,000 to 950,000 distinct CDR3 sequences, roughly a third of them seen only once. Sequenced sample: blood. These receptors all come from a woman in her thirties or forties with Graves' hyperthyroidism.

This clonotype was counted at least ten times. The gene calls are TRBV29-1 and TRBJ2-5; D perhaps matches TRBD1 (6 bases). CDR1 is SQVTM and CDR2 is ANQGSEA in the germline V gene. The CDR3 consists of 13 residues. The ends were cut back, 4 bases at V and 5 bases at J, with 14 bases in the middle. CDR3 DNA sequence: TGCAGCGTTGGGGACACCCCAGGGGAGACCCAGTACTTC. This encodes CSVGDTPGETQYF. The full variable domain, in which reference TRBV29-1 and TRBJ2-5 provide the parts outside the CDR3, is SAVISQKPSRDICQRGTSLTIQCQVDSQVTMMFWYRQQPGQSLTLIATANQGSEATYESGFVIDKFPISRPNLTFSTLTVSNMSPEDSSIYLCSVGDTPGETQYFGPGTRLLVL.

This clonotype has ten or more counts. This sequence joins TRBV29-1 and TRBJ1-1; D might be TRBD1 (5 bases). V lost 7 bases and J 0 bases, leaving 12 bases between the germline ends. Germline V lookup: CDR1 SQVTM, CDR2 ANQGSEA. CDR3 length: 13 amino acids. CDR3 nucleotide sequence: TGCAGCGCTCGACCCAGGGTGAACACTGAAGCTTTCTTT. Its protein product is CSARPRVNTEAFF.

The chain couples TRBV6-5 to TRBJ1-4, with no clear D. The V gene lost 7 bases and the J gene lost 11 bases, with 17 bases spanning the gap. Germline loops: CDR1 MNHEY, CDR2 SVGAGI. This CDR3 spans 13 amino acids. The CDR3 coding sequence is TGTGCCAGCACAAGCGCGCCCGTCGAGAAACTGTTTTTT. This codes for CASTSAPVEKLFF.

This clonotype was counted a single time. J is TRBJ2-2 and V is TRBV27; D possibly corresponds to TRBD2 (6 bases). CDR3 length: 15 amino acids. Germline V lookup: CDR1 MNHEY, CDR2 SMNVEV (reference sequence). With 1 base removed from V and 1 base from J, the gap between germline ends came to 7 bases. CDR3 loop: CASSLWRGNTGELFF. The DNA for the CDR3 is TGTGCCAGCAGTTTATGGCGGGGGAACACCGGGGAGCTGTTTTTT.

This clonotype was found once. The junction departs from germline at one end; a sequencing error may be responsible. The rearrangement uses TRBV7-3 and TRBJ2-7; possibly TRBD2 for D (6 bases). Germline V lookup: CDR1 SGHTA, CDR2 FQGTGA. The CDR3 length is 15 residues. CDR3 sequence: CASSQEWEEWGEQYF. The CDR3 nucleotides read TGCGCCAGCAGCCAAGAATGGGAGGAATGGGGGGAGCAGTACTTC. The full variable domain, with the rest looked up from reference TRBV7-3 and TRBJ2-7, is GAGVSQTPSNKVTEKGKYVELRCDPISGHTALYWYRQSLGQGPEFLIYFQGTGAADDSGLPNDRFFAVRPEGSVSTLKIQRTERGDSAVYLCASSQEWEEWGEQYFGPGTRLTVT.

The chain carries TRBV7-2 and TRBJ2-7; 9 nucleotides agree with TRBD1. CDR3 length: 16 residues. The V segment lost 5 bases and the J segment 5 bases; nucleotides outside the gene matches: 13. In germline, CDR1 is SGHTA, CDR2 FQGNSA. The CDR3 spells CASSASPGQGAHEQYF. The CDR3 bases are TGTGCCAGCAGCGCATCACCGGGACAGGGAGCCCACGAGCAGTACTTC.

A few counts support this clonotype. The rearrangement joins TRBV6-2 or TRBV6-3 to TRBJ2-7; D unresolved. The CDR3 has 10 amino acids. V lost 6 bases, J lost 9 bases, and 9 bases lay in between. Germline lookup yields CDR1 MNHEY and CDR2 SVGEGT. The CDR3 sequence: CASRAPVQYF. The CDR3 coding sequence is TGTGCCAGCAGGGCCCCGGTGCAGTACTTC.

The V and J genes are TRBV19 and TRBJ2-2; D is unclear. There are 17 residues in the CDR3. Trimming stripped 3 bases from V and 0 bases from J, with 14 bases between. The germline V gene has CDR1 LNHDA and CDR2 SQIVND (reference sequence). The CDR3 nucleotides read TGTGCCAGTAGTATTCTTATGGGATACGCGAACACCGGGGAGCTGTTTTTT. This codes for CASSILMGYANTGELFF.

The chain combines TRBV5-4 with TRBJ2-7; D is ambiguous. The J call is uncertain, as TRBJ2-1 better fits the DNA end. The CDR3 consists of 15 residues. Germline CDR1 SGHNT, CDR2 YYREEE (reference sequence). This CDR3 reads CASSLAGYQGGEQFF. CDR3 nucleotide sequence: TGTGCCAGCAGCTTGGCCGGGTACCAAGGCGGTGAGCAGTTCTTC.

This clonotype was observed a few times. V usage is TRBV10-3 and J usage is TRBJ1-5; possibly TRBD1 for D (5 bases). Trimming took off 3 bases at V and 7 bases at J, with 13 bases between the two ends. CDR3 length equals 14 residues. The V gene's germline CDR1 is ENHRY and CDR2 SYGVKD. The CDR3 sequence: CAISDGDLSQPQHF. The CDR3 coding sequence is TGTGCCATCAGTGACGGGGACCTAAGCCAGCCCCAGCATTTT.

This clonotype was seen repeatedly, ten times or more. The CDR3 region has the DNA TGTGCCAGTAGTATGTCGTACCAGGGAAACACCATATATTTT. It translates to CASSMSYQGNTIYF. This sequence joins TRBV19 and TRBJ1-3; D remains unclear. The length of the CDR3 is 14 residues. CDR1 is LNHDA, CDR2 SQIVND, per germline (reference sequence). The V end lost 3 bases, the J end lost 4 bases, and 10 bases lay between the germline ends.

CDR3 in DNA: TGTGCCAGCAGCTTAGATAGGGGCAAATACACCGGGGAGCTGTTTTTT. This codes for CASSLDRGKYTGELFF. This sequence joins TRBV7-2 and TRBJ2-2; maybe TRBD1 (5 bases). V lost 1 base, J lost 3 bases, and 12 bases lay in between. The germline CDR1 and CDR2 sequences are SGHTA and FQGNSA. This CDR3 comprises 16 residues.

This clonotype was seen repeatedly, ten times or more. The chain couples TRBV29-1 to TRBJ1-1, with D perhaps TRBD1 (5 bases). CDR1 and CDR2 (germline): SQVTM, ANQGSEA. Trimming took 6 bases from V and 1 from J, leaving 12 bases between them. CDR3 length equals 13 residues. The CDR3 protein is CSVSGPRNTEAFF. The CDR3 nucleotides read TGCAGCGTCTCAGGGCCGCGGAACACTGAAGCTTTCTTT.

This clonotype was detected a few times. The chain employs TRBV7-8 and TRBJ2-7; 15 positions match TRBD2. J lost 5 bases, V lost 4 bases, and 3 bases had no gene match. CDR1 SGHVS and CDR2 FQNEAQ come from the germline V gene. CDR3 length: 15 amino acids. The CDR3 DNA is TGTGCCAGCAGCTCGGGACTAGCGGGAGGTGACGAGCAGTACTTC. As protein: CASSSGLAGGDEQYF.

There are many counts of this clonotype. The rearrangement joins TRBV20-1 to TRBJ2-7; D is ambiguous. Per the germline V gene, CDR1 is DFQATT and CDR2 is SNEGSKA (reference sequence). CDR3 length equals 14 residues. V was cut by 4 bases and J by 3 bases, with 16 bases left in between. CDR3 loop: CSANLGSLSYEQYF. For the CDR3, the DNA is TGCAGTGCTAATTTGGGCAGCTTAAGCTACGAGCAGTACTTC.

As to this clonotype: This may be a read error, as it is one base from a much larger clone. The conserved phenylalanine or tryptophan normally closing the CDR3 is absent here, so this likely arose from a read error. The chain uses TRBV15 and TRBJ2-2; no clear D gene. The CDR3 is 12 residues long. Germline CDR1 reads LNHNV; CDR2 reads YYDKDF (reference sequence). The V and J ends lost 1 base and 6 bases respectively, with 3 bases between them. The CDR3: CATSRGSGELFS. For the CDR3, the DNA is TGTGCCACCAGCAGAGGGTCCGGGGAGCTGTTTTCT.

This clonotype came up once. This sequence joins TRBV19 and TRBJ1-6; 8 bases are shared with TRBD1. CDR1 and CDR2 from the germline V gene are LNHDA and SQIVND (reference sequence). This CDR3 is built from 15 residues. V lost 6 bases to trimming and J lost 7 bases; unmatched junction nucleotides: 8. CDR3: CASSPQQGGNSPLHF. For the CDR3, the DNA is TGTGCCAGTAGCCCTCAACAGGGGGGAAATTCACCCCTCCACTTT.

This clonotype was observed a single time. The chain combines TRBV25-1 with TRBJ1-1; TRBD1 matches 10 bases. Germline V gives CDR1 MGHDK, CDR2 SYGVNS. The CDR3 totals 11 residues. CDR3 DNA sequence: TGTGCTCCACGGACAGGGGGGGAAGCTTTCTTT. As protein: CAPRTGGEAFF.

This chain connects TRBV7-6 to TRBJ2-7, with 9 bases lining up with TRBD1. The CDR3 has 14 residues. The germline gives CDR1 SGHVS, CDR2 FNYEAQ. J gave up 6 bases and V 0 bases, and 3 bases lay outside the gene matches. CDR3 bases: TGTGCCAGCAGCTTAGCGGGACAGGGTTCCGAGCAGTACTTC. Its translation: CASSLAGQGSEQYF.

This chain uses TRBV2 with TRBJ1-5; D not resolved. Deletions cut 1 base from V and 0 bases from J, with 13 bases between. Germline assignment: CDR1 SNHLY and CDR2 FYNNEI. The CDR3 extends over 17 amino acids. The DNA for the CDR3 is TGTGCCAGCAGTGAAGGACGGGTGGCGGATAGCAATCAGCCCCAGCATTTT. It translates to CASSEGRVADSNQPQHF.

This clonotype was counted a few times. The chain couples TRBV12-3 or TRBV12-4 to TRBJ1-4; TRBD1 is a possible D gene (5 bases). The CDR3 spans 14 residues. V was shortened by 6 bases and J by 4 bases, with 12 bases between the two germline ends. This CDR3 reads CASRQQVNNEKLFF. The CDR3 region has the DNA TGTGCCAGCAGACAACAGGTGAATAATGAAAAACTGTTTTTT.

This clonotype was observed a few times. A read error may be the cause here, since a much bigger clone is one base away. CDR3: CAGSEAGYEAFF. Written as DNA, the CDR3 is TGTGCCGGCAGTGAAGCGGGTTATGAAGCTTTCTTT. The genes are TRBV2 and TRBJ1-1; D gene uncertain. The CDR3 consists of 12 residues. Per germline, CDR1 SNHLY and CDR2 FYNNEI.

A remark on this clonotype: This is likely a read error, given that the CDR3 carries no conserved phenylalanine or tryptophan at its end. V is TRBV11-2 and J is TRBJ2-5; possibly TRBD2 for D (6 bases). There are 14 residues in the CDR3. V shed 7 bases and J shed 0 bases, with 12 bases lying between them. Germline V lookup: CDR1 SGHAT, CDR2 FQNNGV. The CDR3 DNA reads as TGTGCCAGCAAGATCGGGGGAAACCAAGAGACCCAGTACCTC. Translating gives CASKIGGNQETQYL.

This clonotype occurred many times. The chain is built from TRBV7-3 and TRBJ2-2; 10 positions agree with TRBD1. The CDR3 consists of 16 residues. Germline V lookup: CDR1 SGHTA, CDR2 FQGTGA. Trimming removed 4 bases from V and 5 bases from J; junction bases left unmatched: 7. The CDR3 region is CASSSRDRGGTGELFF. The CDR3 DNA reads TGTGCCAGCAGCTCAAGGGACAGGGGCGGTACCGGGGAGCTGTTTTTT.

By frequency in the sample, this clonotype is medium-sized. The chain is built from TRBV29-1 and TRBJ1-2; D ambiguous. Trimming shortened V by 4 bases and J by 7 bases, and 16 bases separated the two germline ends. The CDR3 length is 13 residues. CDR1 SQVTM and CDR2 ANQGSEA come from the germline V gene. As DNA, the CDR3 is TGCAGCGTTGCCGGACTCAACTTGGGTGGCTACACCTTC. Its translation: CSVAGLNLGGYTF. Drawing the rest from reference TRBV29-1 and TRBJ1-2, the complete variable domain is SAVISQKPSRDICQRGTSLTIQCQVDSQVTMMFWYRQQPGQSLTLIATANQGSEATYESGFVIDKFPISRPNLTFSTLTVSNMSPEDSSIYLCSVAGLNLGGYTFGSGTRLTVV.

The chain combines TRBV28 with TRBJ2-7; D is uncertain. V was clipped by 10 bases and J by 3 bases, with 13 bases between them. The CDR3 sequence is 12 residues long. The germline V gene encodes CDR1 MDHEN and CDR2 SYDVKM. The CDR3 region has the DNA TGTGCCACTGGTAGCCCCGGCTACGAGCAGTACTTC. Its translation: CATGSPGYEQYF.

The chain is built from TRBV28 and TRBJ1-5, with D unresolved. Germline V gene data show CDR1 as MDHEN and CDR2 as SYDVKM. This CDR3 spans 16 amino acids. Trimming left V 0 bases short and J 3 bases short, with 12 bases between. The CDR3 region is CASSLWSGKDNQPQHF. CDR3 in DNA: TGTGCCAGCAGTTTATGGTCGGGAAAAGACAATCAGCCCCAGCATTTT.

The rearrangement uses TRBV11-2 and TRBJ1-1; 7 nucleotides line up with TRBD1. The CDR3 length is 18 residues. Trimming at V came to 4 bases and at J to 0 bases, leaving 14 bases not matched to a gene. Germline V lookup: CDR1 SGHAT, CDR2 FQNNGV. CDR3 amino acids: CASSSRQGMGLMNTEAFF. The CDR3 DNA sequence: TGTGCCAGCAGCTCCCGACAGGGTATGGGGCTGATGAACACTGAAGCTTTCTTT.

As concerns this clonotype: This may come from a read error, since a much larger clone is one base off. CDR3 sequence (DNA): TGTGCCAGCAGCTTAAGGCTAGCGAGGGACTACGAGCAGTACTTC. Its translation: CASSLRLARDYEQYF. The chain uses TRBV7-9 and TRBJ2-7, with D possibly TRBD2 on 6 matching bases. The CDR3 runs to 15 residues. Germline V CDR1 and CDR2: SEHNR, FQNEAQ (reference sequence). The germline V and J ends were trimmed by 2 bases and 3 bases, with 14 bases remaining between them. Full variable domain (rest looked up from reference TRBV7-9 and TRBJ2-7): DTGVSQNPRHKITKRGQNVTFRCDPISEHNRLYWYRQTLGQGPEFLTYFQNEAQLEKSRLLSDRFSAERPKGSFSTLEIQRTEQGDSAMYLCASSLRLARDYEQYFGPGTRLTVT.

Ten or more counts support this clonotype. The rearrangement joins TRBV7-9 to TRBJ2-5; 7 nucleotides line up with TRBD1. The V gene's germline CDR1 is SEHNR and CDR2 FQNEAQ (reference sequence). The CDR3 has 15 residues. Trimming cost V 0 bases and J 6 bases; bases outside gene matches: 7. The CDR3 DNA reads as TGTGCCAGCAGCTTAGCTGAAACAGGGGAGAAGACCCAGTACTTC. Translated, it gives CASSLAETGEKTQYF.